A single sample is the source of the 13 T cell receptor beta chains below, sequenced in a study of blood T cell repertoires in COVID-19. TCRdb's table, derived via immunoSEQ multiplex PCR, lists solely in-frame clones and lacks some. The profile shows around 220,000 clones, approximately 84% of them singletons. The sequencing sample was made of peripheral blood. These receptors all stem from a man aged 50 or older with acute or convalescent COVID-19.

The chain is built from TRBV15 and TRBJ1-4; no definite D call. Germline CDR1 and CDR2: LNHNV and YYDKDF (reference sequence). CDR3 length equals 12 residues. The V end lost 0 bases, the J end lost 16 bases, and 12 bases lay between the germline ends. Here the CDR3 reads CATSRDPSGRFF. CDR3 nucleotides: TGTGCCACCAGCAGAGATCCTTCAGGTCGGTTTTTT.

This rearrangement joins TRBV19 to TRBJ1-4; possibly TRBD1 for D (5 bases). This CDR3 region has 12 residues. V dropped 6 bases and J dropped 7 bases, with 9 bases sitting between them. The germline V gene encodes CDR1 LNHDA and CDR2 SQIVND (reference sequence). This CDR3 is CASRGGGEKLFF. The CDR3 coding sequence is TGTGCCAGTAGGGGCGGGGGTGAAAAACTGTTTTTT.

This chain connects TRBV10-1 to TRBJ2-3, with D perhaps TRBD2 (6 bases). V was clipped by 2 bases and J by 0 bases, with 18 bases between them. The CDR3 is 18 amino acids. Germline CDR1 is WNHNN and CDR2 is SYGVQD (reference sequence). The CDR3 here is CASSEGGLKVGSTDTQYF. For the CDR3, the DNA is TGCGCCAGCAGTGAGGGGGGACTCAAGGTCGGTAGCACAGATACGCAGTATTTT.

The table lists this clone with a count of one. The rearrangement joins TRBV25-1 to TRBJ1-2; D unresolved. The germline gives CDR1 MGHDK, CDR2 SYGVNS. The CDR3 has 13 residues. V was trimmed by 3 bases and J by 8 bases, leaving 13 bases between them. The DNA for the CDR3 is TGTGCCAGCAGTGATCCCGAGGACTTAGGCTACACCTTC. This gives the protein CASSDPEDLGYTF.

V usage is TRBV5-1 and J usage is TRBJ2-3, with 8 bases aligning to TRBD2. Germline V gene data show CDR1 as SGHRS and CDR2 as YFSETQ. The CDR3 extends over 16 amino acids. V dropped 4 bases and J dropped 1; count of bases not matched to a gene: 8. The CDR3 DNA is TGCGCCAGCAGCGGATCACAAGCGGGGGGCACAGATACGCAGTATTTT. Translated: CASSGSQAGGTDTQYF.

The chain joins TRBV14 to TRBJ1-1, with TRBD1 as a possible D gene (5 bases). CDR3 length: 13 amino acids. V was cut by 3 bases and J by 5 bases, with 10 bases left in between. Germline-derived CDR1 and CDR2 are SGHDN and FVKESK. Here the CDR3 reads CASSHVGGTEAFF. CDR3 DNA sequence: TGTGCCAGCAGCCACGTGGGGGGTACTGAAGCTTTCTTT.

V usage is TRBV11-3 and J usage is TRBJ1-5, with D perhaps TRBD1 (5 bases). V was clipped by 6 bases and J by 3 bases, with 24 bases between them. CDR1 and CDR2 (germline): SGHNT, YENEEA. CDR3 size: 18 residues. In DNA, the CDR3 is TGTGCCAGCAGACCAACCCGACAGCCGCCGTTTTACAATCAGCCCCAGCATTTT. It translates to CASRPTRQPPFYNQPQHF.

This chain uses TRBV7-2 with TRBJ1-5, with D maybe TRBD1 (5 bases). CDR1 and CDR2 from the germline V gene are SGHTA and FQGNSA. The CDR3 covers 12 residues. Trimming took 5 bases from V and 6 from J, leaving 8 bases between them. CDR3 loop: CASSTRGQPQHF. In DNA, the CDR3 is TGTGCCAGCAGCACAAGGGGTCAGCCCCAGCATTTT.

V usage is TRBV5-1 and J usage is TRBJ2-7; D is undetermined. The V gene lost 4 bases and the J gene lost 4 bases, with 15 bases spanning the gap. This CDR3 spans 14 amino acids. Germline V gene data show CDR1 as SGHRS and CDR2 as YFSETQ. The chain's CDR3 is CASSRDSLFYEQYF. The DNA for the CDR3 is TGCGCCAGCAGCCGCGACTCCCTATTTTACGAGCAGTACTTC.

This chain's CDR3 is CASSYRDRGPGNTIYF. The CDR3 DNA follows: TGTGCCAGCAGTTACCGGGACAGGGGGCCAGGAAACACCATATATTTT. V usage is TRBV6-5 and J usage is TRBJ1-3, with 12 positions matching TRBD1. Germline trimming cut 2 bases from V and 4 bases from J; bases unmatched to any gene: 3. The CDR3 is 16 amino acids. The V gene's germline CDR1 is MNHEY and CDR2 SVGAGI.

In DNA, the CDR3 is TGTGCCAGCAGCCAAGATGGAGGATCAAACACCGGGGAGCTGTTTTTT. This sequence encodes CASSQDGGSNTGELFF. V usage is TRBV3-1 (or the pseudogene TRBV3-2) and J usage is TRBJ2-2; weak D call: TRBD2 (5 bases). The germline CDR1 and CDR2 sequences are LGHDT and YNNKEL (reference sequence). The CDR3 consists of 16 residues. The ends were cut back, 0 bases at V and 2 bases at J, with 10 bases in the middle.

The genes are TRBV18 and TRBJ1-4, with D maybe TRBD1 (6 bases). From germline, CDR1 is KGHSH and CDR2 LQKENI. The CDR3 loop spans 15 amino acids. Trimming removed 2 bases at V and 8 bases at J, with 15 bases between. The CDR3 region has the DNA TGTGCCAGCTCACCAACCTTAGAACAGGGCGAAAAACTGTTTTTT. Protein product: CASSPTLEQGEKLFF.

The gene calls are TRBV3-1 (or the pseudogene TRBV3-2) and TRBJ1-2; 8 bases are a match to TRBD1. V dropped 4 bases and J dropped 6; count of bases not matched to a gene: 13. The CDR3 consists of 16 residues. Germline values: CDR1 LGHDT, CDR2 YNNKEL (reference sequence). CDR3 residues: CASSPTGQGANNGYTF. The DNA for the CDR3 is TGTGCCAGCAGCCCTACCGGGCAGGGGGCGAACAATGGCTACACCTTC.